This T cell receptor beta chain derives from a study of shared clonotypes between healthy human individuals. Method: immunoSEQ multiplex PCR; TCRdb's copy keeps in-frame clones and lacks some. The sample includes some 2,500,000 clones, under 95% of them seen just once. Germline-derived CDR1 and CDR2 are SGHNT and YYREEE (reference sequence). This CDR3 comprises 13 residues. This receptor was taken from a man aged 18 to 35 in good health. Some clones in this sample may be carry-over from other donors' samples. This rearrangement joins TRBV5-4 to TRBJ2-5; TRBD2 is a possible D gene (6 bases). The tail of the sequence fits TRBJ2-7 better, so the J call may be wrong. Sequencing was done on a sample of naive CD4+ T cells from PBMCs. Described subset: CD45RA+ positively selected. For the CDR3, the DNA is TGTGCCAGCAGCTTTCCTCAGCGGGACGAGCAGTACTTC. Protein product: CASSFPQRDEQYF.